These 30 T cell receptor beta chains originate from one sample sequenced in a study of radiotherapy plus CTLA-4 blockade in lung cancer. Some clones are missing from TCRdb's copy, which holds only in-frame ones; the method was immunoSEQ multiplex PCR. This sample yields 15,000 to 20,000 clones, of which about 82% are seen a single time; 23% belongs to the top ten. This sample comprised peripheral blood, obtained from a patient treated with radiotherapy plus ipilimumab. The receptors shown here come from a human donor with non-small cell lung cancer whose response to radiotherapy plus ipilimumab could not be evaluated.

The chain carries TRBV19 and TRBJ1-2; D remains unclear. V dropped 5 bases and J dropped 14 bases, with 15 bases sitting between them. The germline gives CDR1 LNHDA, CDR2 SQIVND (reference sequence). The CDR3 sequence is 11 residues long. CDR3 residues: CASSPRRRVTF. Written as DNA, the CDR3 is TGTGCCAGTAGTCCCCGAAGGAGGGTAACCTTC.

CDR3 coding DNA: TGTGCCAGCAGGCCCGGGGGAACGGGTGAGCAGTTCTTC. Translation: CASRPGGTGEQFF. This sequence joins TRBV27 and TRBJ2-1; TRBD2 might be the D (6 bases). Germline CDR1 and CDR2: MNHEY and SMNVEV (reference sequence). The germline V and J ends were trimmed by 6 bases and 9 bases, with 15 bases remaining between them. The CDR3 sequence is 13 residues long.

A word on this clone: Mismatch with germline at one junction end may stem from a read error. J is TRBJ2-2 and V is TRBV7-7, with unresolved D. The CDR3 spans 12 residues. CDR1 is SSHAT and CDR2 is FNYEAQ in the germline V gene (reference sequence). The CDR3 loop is CASSSRTGELFF. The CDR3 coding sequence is TGTGCTAGCAGCTCCCGGACCGGGGAGCTGTTTTTT.

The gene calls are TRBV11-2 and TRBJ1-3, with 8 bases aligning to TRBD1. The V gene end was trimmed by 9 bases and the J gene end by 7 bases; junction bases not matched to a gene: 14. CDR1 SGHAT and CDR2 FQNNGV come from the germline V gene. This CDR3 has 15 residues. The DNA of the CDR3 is TGTGCCAGTAAGGGTGGCGGACAGGGAGGCAACACCATATATTTT. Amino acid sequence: CASKGGGQGGNTIYF.

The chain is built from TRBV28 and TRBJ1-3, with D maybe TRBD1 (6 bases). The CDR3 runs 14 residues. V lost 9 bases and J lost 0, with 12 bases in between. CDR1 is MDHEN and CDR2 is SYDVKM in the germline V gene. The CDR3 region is CASAGVVSGNTIYF. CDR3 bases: TGTGCCAGTGCAGGGGTTGTCTCTGGAAACACCATATATTTT. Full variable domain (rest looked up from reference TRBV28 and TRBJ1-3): DVKVTQSSRYLVKRTGEKVFLECVQDMDHENMFWYRQDPGLGLRLIYFSYDVKMKEKGDIPEGYSVSREKKERFSLILESASTNQTSMYLCASAGVVSGNTIYFGEGSWLTVV.

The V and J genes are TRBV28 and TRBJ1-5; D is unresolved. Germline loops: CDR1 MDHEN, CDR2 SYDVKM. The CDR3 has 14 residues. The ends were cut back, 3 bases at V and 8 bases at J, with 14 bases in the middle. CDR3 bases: TGTGCCAGCAGTTTTCTAGGTCGGGAGGAGCCCCAGCATTTT. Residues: CASSFLGREEPQHF.

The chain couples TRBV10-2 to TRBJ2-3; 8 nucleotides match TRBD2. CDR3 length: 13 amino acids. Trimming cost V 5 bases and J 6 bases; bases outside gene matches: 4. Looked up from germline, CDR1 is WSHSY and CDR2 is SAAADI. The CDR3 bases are TGCGCCAGCAGTCCAGCGGGAGCTGATACGCAGTATTTT. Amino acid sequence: CASSPAGADTQYF.

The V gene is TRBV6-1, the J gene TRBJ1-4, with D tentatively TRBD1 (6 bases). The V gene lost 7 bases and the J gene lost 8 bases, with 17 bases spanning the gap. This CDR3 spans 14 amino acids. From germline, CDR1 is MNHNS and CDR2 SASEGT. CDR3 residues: CASNPTGGKEKLFF. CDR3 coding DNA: TGTGCCAGCAACCCGACAGGTGGCAAGGAAAAACTGTTTTTT.

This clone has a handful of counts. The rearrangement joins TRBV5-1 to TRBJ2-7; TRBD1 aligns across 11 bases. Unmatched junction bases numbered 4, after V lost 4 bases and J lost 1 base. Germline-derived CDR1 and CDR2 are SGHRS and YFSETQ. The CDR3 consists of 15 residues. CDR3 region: CASSRWDRGSYEQYF. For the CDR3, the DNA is TGCGCCAGCAGCCGGTGGGACAGGGGGTCCTACGAGCAGTACTTC.

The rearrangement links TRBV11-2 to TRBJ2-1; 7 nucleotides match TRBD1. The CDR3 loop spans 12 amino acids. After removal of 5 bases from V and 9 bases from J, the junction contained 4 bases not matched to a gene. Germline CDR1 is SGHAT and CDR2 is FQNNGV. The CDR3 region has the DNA TGTGCCAGCAGCCCTGGGACAGTTGAGCAGTTCTTC. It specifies CASSPGTVEQFF.

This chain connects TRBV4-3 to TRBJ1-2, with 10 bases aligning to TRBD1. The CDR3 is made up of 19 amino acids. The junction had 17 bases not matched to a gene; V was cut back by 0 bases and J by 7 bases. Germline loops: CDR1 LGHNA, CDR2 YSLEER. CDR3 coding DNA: TGCGCCAGCAGCCAAGATCATACCGGGACAGGGGTCGCCATAGGTGGCTACACCTTC. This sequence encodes CASSQDHTGTGVAIGGYTF.

CDR3 coding DNA: TGTGCCAGTAATCAACCGGGGGGTAATGAAAAACTGTTTTTT. This encodes CASNQPGGNEKLFF. The V gene is TRBV19, the J gene TRBJ1-4; D is perhaps TRBD1 (5 bases). Trimming removed 7 bases at V and 4 bases at J, with 13 bases between. The CDR3 spans 14 residues. The germline V gene encodes CDR1 LNHDA and CDR2 SQIVND (reference sequence).

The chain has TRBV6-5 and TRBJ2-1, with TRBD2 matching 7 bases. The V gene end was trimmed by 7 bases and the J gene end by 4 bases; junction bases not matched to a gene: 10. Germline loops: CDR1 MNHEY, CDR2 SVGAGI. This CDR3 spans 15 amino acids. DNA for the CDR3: TGTGCCAGCACCGGGGGGAGGGGACGGTACAATGAGCAGTTCTTC. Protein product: CASTGGRGRYNEQFF.

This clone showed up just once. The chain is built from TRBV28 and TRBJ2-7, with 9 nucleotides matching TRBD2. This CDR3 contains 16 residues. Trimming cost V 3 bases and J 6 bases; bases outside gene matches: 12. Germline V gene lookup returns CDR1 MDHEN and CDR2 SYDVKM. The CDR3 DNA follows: TGTGCCAGCAGTTTGCGGGGGGGAATGAAAGGCGGCGAGCAGTACTTC. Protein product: CASSLRGGMKGGEQYF.

The CDR3 nucleotides read TGTGCCAGCAGCTCTGGGAGGTACGAGCAGTACTTC. Its protein product is CASSSGRYEQYF. The chain couples TRBV11-2 to TRBJ2-7; perhaps TRBD2 as D (6 bases). V was cut by 4 bases and J by 4 bases, with 8 bases left in between. Germline V gene data show CDR1 as SGHAT and CDR2 as FQNNGV. This CDR3 is built from 12 residues.

For the CDR3, the DNA is TGTGCCAGCGGCGGGGGTCCCTACGAGCAGTACTTC. Its protein product is CASGGGPYEQYF. V is TRBV6-6 and J is TRBJ2-7, with 7 bases that match TRBD2. The trim removed 8 bases at V and 2 bases at J, leaving 3 bases unmatched. Germline CDR1 is MNHNY and CDR2 is SVGAGI (reference sequence). The CDR3 runs 12 residues.

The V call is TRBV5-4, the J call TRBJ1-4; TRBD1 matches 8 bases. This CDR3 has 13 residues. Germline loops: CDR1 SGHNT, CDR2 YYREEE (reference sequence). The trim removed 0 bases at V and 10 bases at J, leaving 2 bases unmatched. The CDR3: CASSLVGQGKLFF. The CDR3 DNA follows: TGTGCCAGCAGCTTGGTCGGACAGGGAAAACTGTTTTTT.

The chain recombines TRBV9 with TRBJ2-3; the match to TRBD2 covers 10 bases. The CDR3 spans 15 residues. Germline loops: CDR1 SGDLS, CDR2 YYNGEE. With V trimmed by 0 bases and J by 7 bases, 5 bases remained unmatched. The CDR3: CASSVGTSGTYTQYF. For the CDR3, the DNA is TGTGCCAGCAGCGTAGGGACTAGCGGAACCTATACGCAGTATTTT.

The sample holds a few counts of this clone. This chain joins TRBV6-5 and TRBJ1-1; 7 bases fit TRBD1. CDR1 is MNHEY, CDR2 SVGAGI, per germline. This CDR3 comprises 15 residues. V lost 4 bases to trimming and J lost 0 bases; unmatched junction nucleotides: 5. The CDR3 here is CASSSTGQLNTEAFF. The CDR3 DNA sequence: TGTGCCAGCAGTTCCACGGGACAGTTGAACACTGAAGCTTTCTTT.

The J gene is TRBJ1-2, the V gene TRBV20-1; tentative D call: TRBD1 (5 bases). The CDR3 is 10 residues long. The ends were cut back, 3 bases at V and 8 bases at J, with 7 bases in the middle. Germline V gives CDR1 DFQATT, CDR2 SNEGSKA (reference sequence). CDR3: CSAREGGYTF. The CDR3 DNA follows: TGCAGTGCTAGGGAGGGGGGCTACACCTTC.

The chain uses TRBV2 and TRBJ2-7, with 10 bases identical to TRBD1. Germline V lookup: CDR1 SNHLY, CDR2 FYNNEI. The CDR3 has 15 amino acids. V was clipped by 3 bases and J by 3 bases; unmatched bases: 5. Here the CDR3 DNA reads TGTGCCAGCAGTGACGGGACAGGGGATGGCTACGAGCAGTACTTC. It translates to CASSDGTGDGYEQYF.

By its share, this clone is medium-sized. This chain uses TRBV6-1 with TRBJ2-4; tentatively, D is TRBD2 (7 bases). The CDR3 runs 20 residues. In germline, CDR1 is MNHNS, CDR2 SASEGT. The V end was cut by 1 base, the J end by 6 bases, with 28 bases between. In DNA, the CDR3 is TGTGCCAGCAGTGAAGTCCCAGGGAGGGGGACTAAAACTTCGGGAAACATTCAGTACTTC. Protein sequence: CASSEVPGRGTKTSGNIQYF.

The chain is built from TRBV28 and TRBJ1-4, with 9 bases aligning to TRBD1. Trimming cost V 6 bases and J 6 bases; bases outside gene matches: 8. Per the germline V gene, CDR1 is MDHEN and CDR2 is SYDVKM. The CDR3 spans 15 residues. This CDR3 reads CASSNRGRWDEKLFF. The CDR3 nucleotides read TGTGCCAGCAGCAACAGGGGGCGTTGGGATGAAAAACTGTTTTTT.

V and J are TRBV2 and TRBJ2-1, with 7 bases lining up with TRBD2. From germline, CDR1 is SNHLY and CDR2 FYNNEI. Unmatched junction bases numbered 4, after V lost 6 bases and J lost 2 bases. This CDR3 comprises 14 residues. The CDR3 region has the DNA TGTGCCAGCAGGGTCGGGACTACCTACAATGAGCAGTTCTTC. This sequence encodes CASRVGTTYNEQFF.

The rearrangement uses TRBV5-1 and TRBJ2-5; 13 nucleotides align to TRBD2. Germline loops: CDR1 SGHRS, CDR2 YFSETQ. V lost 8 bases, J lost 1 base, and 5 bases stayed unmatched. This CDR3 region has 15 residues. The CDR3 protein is CASGLAGATQETQYF. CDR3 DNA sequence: TGCGCCAGTGGACTAGCGGGAGCCACCCAAGAGACCCAGTACTTC. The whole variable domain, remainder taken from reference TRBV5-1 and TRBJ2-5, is KAGVTQTPRYLIKTRGQQVTLSCSPISGHRSVSWYQQTPGQGLQFLFEYFSETQRNKGNFPGRFSGRQFSNSRSEMNVSTLELGDSALYLCASGLAGATQETQYFGPGTRLLVL.

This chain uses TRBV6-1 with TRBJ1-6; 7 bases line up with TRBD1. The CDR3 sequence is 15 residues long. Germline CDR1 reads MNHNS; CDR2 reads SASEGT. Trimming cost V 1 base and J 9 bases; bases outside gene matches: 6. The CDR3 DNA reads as TGTGCCAGCAGTGAAGAGGCCAGGGGGACTTCACCCCTCCACTTT. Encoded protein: CASSEEARGTSPLHF.

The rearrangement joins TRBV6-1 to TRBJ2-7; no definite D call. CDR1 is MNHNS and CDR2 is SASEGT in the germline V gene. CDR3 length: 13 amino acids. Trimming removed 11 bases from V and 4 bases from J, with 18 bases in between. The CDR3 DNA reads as TGTGCCTCCAAACTTTTAGAGGAATACGAGCAGTACTTC. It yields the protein CASKLLEEYEQYF.

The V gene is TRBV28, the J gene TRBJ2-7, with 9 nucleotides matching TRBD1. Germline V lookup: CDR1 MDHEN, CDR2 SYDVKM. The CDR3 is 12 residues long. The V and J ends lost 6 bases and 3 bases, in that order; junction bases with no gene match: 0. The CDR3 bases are TGTGCCAGCAGGACAGGGGGCTACGAGCAGTACTTC. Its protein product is CASRTGGYEQYF.

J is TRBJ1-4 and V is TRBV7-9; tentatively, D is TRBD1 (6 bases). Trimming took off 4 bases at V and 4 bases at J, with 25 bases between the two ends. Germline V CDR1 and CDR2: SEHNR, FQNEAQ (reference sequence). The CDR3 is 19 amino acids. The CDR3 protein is CASSSNRDNAPRFNEKLFF. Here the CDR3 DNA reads TGTGCCAGCAGCTCCAACCGGGACAATGCCCCACGCTTTAATGAAAAACTGTTTTTT.

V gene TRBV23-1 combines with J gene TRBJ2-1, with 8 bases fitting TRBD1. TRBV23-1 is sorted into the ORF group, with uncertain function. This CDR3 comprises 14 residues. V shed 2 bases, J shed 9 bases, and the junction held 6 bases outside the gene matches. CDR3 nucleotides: TGCGCCAGCAGTCAAGGACAGGGCGGCGGTGAGCAGTTCTTC. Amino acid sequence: CASSQGQGGGEQFF.